This passage covers 10 T cell receptor beta chains from one sample sequenced in a study of cytomegalovirus exposure and HLA in healthy donors. The PCR ran on 60 Vbeta and 13 Jbeta primers. The table came from immunoSEQ multiplex PCR; TCRdb's copy has only in-frame clones and leaves some out. The table includes around 180,000 clones, roughly 85% detected once. Sample: PBMCs. The receptor source for this set is a woman in her 40s in good health and CMV-seronegative.

This clone was counted only a few times. The CDR3 DNA sequence: TGTGCCAGCAGTTCTGCGGGGGGCAGACAGCCCCAGCATTTT. This encodes CASSSAGGRQPQHF. The chain couples TRBV6-5 to TRBJ1-5; tentatively, D is TRBD1 (6 bases). Trimming removed 4 bases from V and 7 bases from J, with 14 bases in between. The CDR3 is 14 amino acids. The germline V gene encodes CDR1 MNHEY and CDR2 SVGAGI.

The chain couples TRBV6-1 to TRBJ2-7; D is unresolved. The CDR3 totals 11 residues. Germline CDR1 is MNHNS and CDR2 is SASEGT. Trimming shortened V by 7 bases and J by 2 bases, and 6 bases separated the two germline ends. The CDR3 loop reads CASTQTYEQYF. In DNA, the CDR3 is TGTGCCAGCACCCAGACCTACGAGCAGTACTTC.

The chain is built from TRBV7-9 and TRBJ2-7; 7 nucleotides line up with TRBD1. Germline V gives CDR1 SEHNR, CDR2 FQNEAQ (reference sequence). The trim removed 1 base at V and 6 bases at J, leaving 9 bases unmatched. This CDR3 contains 15 residues. In nucleotides, the CDR3 is TGTGCCAGCAGCTTAGTTGGGACAGCCCTAAGCGAGCAGTACTTC. Protein: CASSLVGTALSEQYF.

This clone was seen a few times. The rearrangement joins TRBV7-3 to TRBJ1-5, with 8 bases aligning to TRBD1. Germline CDR1 is SGHTA and CDR2 is FQGTGA. Unmatched junction bases numbered 2, after V lost 5 bases and J lost 2 bases. The CDR3 loop spans 14 amino acids. Written as DNA, the CDR3 is TGTGCCAGCAGCCCGACAGGGGGCAATCAGCCCCAGCATTTT. Amino acids: CASSPTGGNQPQHF.

CDR3 nucleotide sequence: TGTGCCAGCAGCCGCCCAACCGGGACAGGGGGTTTAAGCTACACCTTC. As protein: CASSRPTGTGGLSYTF. The chain employs TRBV5-4 and TRBJ1-2; 11 bases are a match to TRBD1. Germline loops: CDR1 SGHNT, CDR2 YYREEE (reference sequence). The CDR3 is made up of 16 amino acids. J was trimmed by 9 bases and V by 4 bases; bases with no gene match: 14. Based on the CDR3 plus reference TRBV5-4 and TRBJ1-2, the full variable domain is ETGVTQSPTHLIKTRGQQVTLRCSSQSGHNTVSWYQQALGQGPQFIFQYYREEENGRGNFPPRFSGLQFPNYSSELNVNALELDDSALYLCASSRPTGTGGLSYTFGSGTRLTVV.

The CDR3 is CASSSRQGVGNQPQHF. Written as DNA, the CDR3 is TGTGCCAGCAGTTCGCGACAGGGGGTAGGCAATCAGCCCCAGCATTTT. The rearrangement links TRBV28 to TRBJ1-5; the match to TRBD1 covers 9 bases. Germline CDR1 is MDHEN and CDR2 is SYDVKM. V lost 4 bases and J lost 2; bases outside the gene matches: 6. The CDR3 extends over 16 amino acids.

The chain is built from TRBV15 and TRBJ2-7; D not certain. The CDR3 covers 13 residues. CDR1 and CDR2 from the germline V gene are LNHNV and YYDKDF (reference sequence). The V and J ends lost 4 bases and 2 bases respectively, with 9 bases between them. The CDR3 spells CATSNYGTYEQYF. CDR3 nucleotides: TGTGCCACCAGCAACTACGGAACCTACGAGCAGTACTTC.

The chain carries TRBV5-6 and TRBJ2-5; perhaps TRBD2 as D (6 bases). Germline V gene sequence: CDR1 SGHDT, CDR2 YYEEEE. Trimming pared 0 bases from V and 7 bases from J, leaving 10 bases between. The CDR3 contains 13 residues. The CDR3, as DNA: TGTGCCAGCAGCTTGGGACTGGAGGGGACCCAGTACTTC. This codes for CASSLGLEGTQYF.

There are a few counts of this clone. This CDR3 reads CASSLVTSHEQFF. In nucleotides, the CDR3 is TGTGCCAGCAGCTTAGTTACTTCCCATGAGCAGTTCTTC. The chain combines TRBV7-9 with TRBJ2-1; D not certain. Germline loops: CDR1 SEHNR, CDR2 FQNEAQ (reference sequence). CDR3 length equals 13 residues. V was cut by 1 base and J by 8 bases, with 9 bases left in between.

The chain joins TRBV11-3 to TRBJ2-7; 8 nucleotides line up with TRBD2. Germline V gene lookup returns CDR1 SGHNT and CDR2 YENEEA. The CDR3 covers 12 residues. The ends lost 4 bases at V and 5 bases at J; junction bases unmatched: 1. CDR3 coding DNA: TGTGCCAGCAGCTATAGCGGGGACGAGCAGTACTTC. Translated: CASSYSGDEQYF. Together with reference TRBV11-3 and TRBJ2-7, the CDR3 gives the full variable domain: EAGVVQSPRYKIIEKKQPVAFWCNPISGHNTLYWYLQNLGQGPELLIRYENEEAVDDSQLPKDRFSAERLKGVDSTLKIQPAELGDSAVYLCASSYSGDEQYFGPGTRLTVT.